This passage covers 26 T cell receptor beta chains from one sample sequenced in a study of siplizumab effects on memory and regulatory T cells. The assay was immunoSEQ multiplex PCR, and TCRdb's table has in-frame clones only and misses some. This sample has around 100,000 clones, with 85% to 95% found just once. Sequences were obtained from non-Treg CD4+ T cells sorted from blood. The receptors here all came from a human donor in good health.

The CDR3 reads CASSLYPERTTGELFF. The CDR3 nucleotides are TGTGCCAGCAGCTTGTATCCCGAGCGGACCACCGGGGAGCTGTTTTTT. The genes are TRBV5-5 and TRBJ2-2; D possibly corresponds to TRBD2 (5 bases). CDR1 is SGHKS, CDR2 YYEKEE, per germline (reference sequence). There are 16 residues in the CDR3. Trimming pared 1 base from V and 4 bases from J, leaving 14 bases between.

The V call is TRBV19, the J call TRBJ1-2, with D possibly being TRBD1 (5 bases). CDR3 length: 14 amino acids. Trimming shortened V by 4 bases and J by 5 bases, and 14 bases separated the two germline ends. Germline lookup yields CDR1 LNHDA and CDR2 SQIVND (reference sequence). The CDR3 loop reads CASSRGASPYGYTF. CDR3 sequence (DNA): TGTGCCAGTAGTAGAGGGGCCTCGCCTTATGGCTACACCTTC.

V usage is TRBV4-1 and J usage is TRBJ1-1, with D tentatively TRBD1 (6 bases). Trimming removed 4 bases at V and 1 base at J, with 16 bases between. The CDR3 length is 16 residues. Germline CDR1 reads MGHRA; CDR2 reads YSYEKL. CDR3 in amino acids: CASSLPGGARNTEAFF. The CDR3 DNA reads as TGCGCCAGCAGCCTCCCGGGGGGGGCGAGGAACACTGAAGCTTTCTTT.

The chain uses TRBV2 and TRBJ2-2; 7 positions agree with TRBD1. Germline CDR1 is SNHLY and CDR2 is FYNNEI. The CDR3 is made up of 16 amino acids. Unmatched junction bases numbered 7, after V lost 6 bases and J lost 0 bases. As DNA, the CDR3 is TGTGCCAGCAGCAGCAGACAGGGAGCGAACACCGGGGAGCTGTTTTTT. Amino acid sequence: CASSSRQGANTGELFF.

V and J are TRBV7-9 and TRBJ2-7, with TRBD2 matching 10 bases. The CDR3 loop spans 15 amino acids. Germline CDR1 and CDR2: SEHNR and FQNEAQ (reference sequence). Trimming removed 5 bases from V and 2 bases from J; junction bases left unmatched: 6. Here the CDR3 reads CASSGRAGGPYEQYF. In DNA form, the CDR3 reads TGTGCCAGCAGCGGCAGAGCGGGAGGGCCCTACGAGCAGTACTTC.

The chain recombines TRBV12-5 with TRBJ2-4; 8 bases line up with TRBD2. Germline lookup yields CDR1 LGHNT and CDR2 FRNRAP. CDR3 length equals 16 residues. The V and J ends lost 5 bases and 1 base, in that order; junction bases with no gene match: 7. The CDR3 sequence: CASGLQRERAKNIQYF. Here the CDR3 DNA reads TGTGCTAGTGGTCTACAGCGGGAGCGGGCCAAAAACATTCAGTACTTC.

The rearrangement uses TRBV7-9 and TRBJ2-3; D is uncertain. The V gene's germline CDR1 is SEHNR and CDR2 FQNEAQ (reference sequence). Between the trimmed V and J ends, which lost 5 bases and 5 bases, there was a span of 8 bases. CDR3 length: 12 residues. In DNA, the CDR3 is TGTGCCAGCAGCACCCTCTTAGATACGCAGTATTTT. The encoded protein is CASSTLLDTQYF.

This chain links TRBV5-1 with TRBJ2-1, with 7 bases that match TRBD2. Germline V gene sequence: CDR1 SGHRS, CDR2 YFSETQ. This CDR3 has 16 residues. V shed 4 bases, J shed 3 bases, and the junction held 10 bases outside the gene matches. Here the CDR3 DNA reads TGCGCCAGCAGCCGTCTTGGGGGGGAAGACTACAATGAGCAGTTCTTC. Encoded protein: CASSRLGGEDYNEQFF.

CDR3 DNA sequence: TGTGCCAGCCCGGATTCCCCCCAGCATTTT. It is translated as CASPDSPQHF. The J gene is TRBJ1-5, the V gene TRBV11-3; the D is unclear. V was trimmed by 8 bases and J by 10 bases, leaving 9 bases between them. The germline V gene has CDR1 SGHNT and CDR2 YENEEA. The length of the CDR3 is 10 residues.

This clone was counted a few times. The rearrangement links TRBV21-1 to TRBJ1-2. TRBV21-1 is a known pseudogene. This CDR3 region has 14 residues. In DNA, the CDR3 is TGTGCCAGCAGGAGCGGGACCCTAAACTATGGCTACACCTTC. Amino acid sequence: CASRSGTLNYGYTF.

The gene calls are TRBV6-1 and TRBJ1-6, with TRBD1 as a possible D gene (6 bases). Trimming cost V 5 bases and J 8 bases, with 10 bases left between them. The CDR3 loop spans 13 amino acids. Germline V CDR1 and CDR2: MNHNS, SASEGT. The CDR3 sequence: CASSSRQDSPLHF. CDR3 DNA: TGTGCCAGCAGTAGCCGACAGGATTCACCCCTCCACTTT.

V and J are TRBV5-6 and TRBJ1-1; D not resolved. Germline loops: CDR1 SGHDT, CDR2 YYEEEE. Trimming took off 0 bases at V and 3 bases at J, with 9 bases between the two ends. This CDR3 has 14 amino acids. CDR3 sequence reads: CASSLVAVDTEAFF. The CDR3 bases are TGTGCCAGCAGCTTGGTGGCCGTGGACACTGAAGCTTTCTTT.

This clone was seen just once. V usage is TRBV18 and J usage is TRBJ1-5; 7 nucleotides align to TRBD1. The germline V gene encodes CDR1 KGHSH and CDR2 LQKENI. Germline trimming cut 3 bases from V and 4 bases from J; bases unmatched to any gene: 3. There are 14 residues in the CDR3. Here the CDR3 DNA reads TGTGCCAGCTCACCCGGGACAGCTAATCAGCCCCAGCATTTT. The encoded protein is CASSPGTANQPQHF.

Worth noting for this clone: One junction end does not reproduce the germline sequence, and a read error may be involved. The chain has TRBV15 and TRBJ1-1; D remains ambiguous. Germline V CDR1 and CDR2: LNHNV, YYDKDF (reference sequence). The CDR3 spans 16 residues. The CDR3 nucleotides read TGTGCCACCAGCAGAGCGTCGTATCAAGGGAACCCTGAAGCTTTCTTT. Protein: CATSRASYQGNPEAFF.

This chain uses TRBV18 with TRBJ1-1; D perhaps matches TRBD1 (5 bases). Per germline, CDR1 KGHSH and CDR2 LQKENI. This CDR3 has 14 residues. V dropped 2 bases and J dropped 4 bases, with 11 bases sitting between them. Here the CDR3 reads CASSPVPGPTEAFF. DNA of the CDR3: TGTGCCAGCTCACCAGTTCCGGGGCCCACTGAAGCTTTCTTT.

The CDR3 reads CASRSGSSGANVLTF. The DNA of the CDR3 is TGTGCCAGCAGGAGCGGGAGCTCTGGGGCCAACGTCCTGACTTTC. The chain joins TRBV2 to TRBJ2-6, with 8 bases that match TRBD2. Trimming at V came to 6 bases and at J to 0 bases, leaving 1 base not matched to a gene. The CDR3 covers 15 residues. Germline CDR1 is SNHLY and CDR2 is FYNNEI.

Only one count was recorded for this clone. The chain uses TRBV27 and TRBJ2-2; no clear D gene. V dropped 7 bases and J dropped 4 bases, with 10 bases sitting between them. The CDR3 extends over 13 amino acids. Germline CDR1 MNHEY, CDR2 SMNVEV (reference sequence). The CDR3 sequence is CASNGMVTGELFF. The CDR3 nucleotides are TGTGCCAGCAACGGCATGGTCACCGGGGAGCTGTTTTTT.

This chain links TRBV27 with TRBJ1-5; D gene ambiguous. V was clipped by 5 bases and J by 6 bases, with 11 bases between them. CDR1 is MNHEY and CDR2 is SMNVEV in the germline V gene (reference sequence). There are 13 residues in the CDR3. CDR3 sequence (DNA): TGTGCCAGCAGTCCCCTGGGCAGTCAGCCCCAGCATTTT. Translated, it gives CASSPLGSQPQHF.

The chain is built from TRBV19 and TRBJ1-5; 8 bases map to TRBD1. The CDR3 sequence is 16 residues long. Germline-derived CDR1 and CDR2 are LNHDA and SQIVND (reference sequence). Losses at the gene ends were 7 bases for V and 2 bases for J; bases not matched to a gene: 10. The CDR3 nucleotides read TGTGCCAGTACCGGACAGGGATATCTTGGCAATCAGCCCCAGCATTTT. Its translation: CASTGQGYLGNQPQHF.

J is TRBJ2-7 and V is TRBV6-1, with D possibly TRBD2 on 6 matching bases. V gave up 2 bases and J gave up 6 bases, with 14 bases separating them. Germline loops: CDR1 MNHNS, CDR2 SASEGT. This CDR3 is built from 14 residues. DNA of the CDR3: TGTGCCAGCAGTGAACCCTCTAGCGTGGTCGAGCAGTACTTC. It translates to CASSEPSSVVEQYF.

The CDR3 reads CASSLRRDYGYTF. The CDR3 DNA sequence: TGCGCCAGCAGCTTGAGGCGGGACTATGGCTACACCTTC. The chain links TRBV5-1 to TRBJ1-2; D gene unclear. This CDR3 has 13 residues. Between the trimmed V and J ends, which lost 1 base and 3 bases, there was a span of 7 bases. Germline V lookup: CDR1 SGHRS, CDR2 YFSETQ.

This chain uses TRBV7-9 with TRBJ1-3, with a weak D call TRBD1 (6 bases). The V and J ends lost 3 bases and 1 base respectively, with 19 bases between them. The CDR3 spans 18 residues. Germline loops: CDR1 SEHNR, CDR2 FQNEAQ (reference sequence). CDR3 bases: TGTGCCAGCAGCTTCGGTCGGACAGCGAAAAGTTCTGGAAACACCATATATTTT. This encodes CASSFGRTAKSSGNTIYF.

A single count supports this clone. The gene calls are TRBV27 and TRBJ1-2; 9 bases agree with TRBD1. Trimming removed 4 bases from V and 5 bases from J; junction bases left unmatched: 14. There are 17 residues in the CDR3. Germline V gene lookup returns CDR1 MNHEY and CDR2 SMNVEV (reference sequence). Here the CDR3 reads CASSSFGTGIPSYGYTF. CDR3 nucleotides: TGTGCCAGCAGTTCCTTCGGGACAGGGATCCCTTCTTATGGCTACACCTTC.

This clone was counted a few times. This chain links TRBV11-2 with TRBJ2-3; tentatively, D is TRBD2 (6 bases). Germline loops: CDR1 SGHAT, CDR2 FQNNGV. The CDR3 consists of 11 residues. Trimming removed 8 bases from V and 8 bases from J, with 11 bases in between. The chain's CDR3 is CASGSGGTQYF. DNA for the CDR3: TGTGCCAGCGGGTCCGGGGGTACGCAGTATTTT.

This clone was counted once. This chain joins TRBV4-1 and TRBJ2-7; D gene ambiguous. Trimming pared 0 bases from V and 7 bases from J, leaving 16 bases between. Germline V lookup: CDR1 MGHRA, CDR2 YSYEKL. This CDR3 has 15 residues. DNA for the CDR3: TGCGCCAGCAGCCAAGATGGGCAGCACTTTGGAGAGCAGTACTTC. It is translated as CASSQDGQHFGEQYF.

This clone has only one observation. This rearrangement joins TRBV12-5 to TRBJ2-7, with a tentative D call TRBD1 (5 bases). The V gene's germline CDR1 is LGHNT and CDR2 FRNRAP. The CDR3 is made up of 22 amino acids. The V end lost 5 bases, the J end lost 0 bases, and 35 bases lay between the germline ends. DNA for the CDR3: TGTGCTAGTGGTCCCCGGACATTTACCAGATATTTCGTTTTTCCGAGCTCCTACGAGCAGTACTTC. This codes for CASGPRTFTRYFVFPSSYEQYF.